This TCR beta chain was identified in a study of cytomegalovirus exposure and HLA in healthy donors. Study results and caveats: In a later analysis, most CMV-associated TCR beta chains appeared HLA-restricted.

Comments on this clone: Its antigen is as yet unknown.

Germline trimming cut 4 bases from V and 4 bases from J; bases unmatched to any gene: 1. Germline V gene data show CDR1 as MNHNY and CDR2 as SVGAGI (reference sequence). The CDR3 contains 13 residues. In the PCR, 60 Vbeta and 13 Jbeta primers were used. Profiling relied on immunoSEQ multiplex PCR, and the TCRdb table lists in-frame clones only, not all of them. The sample has some 150,000 clones, roughly four fifths seen once. This chain joins TRBV6-6 and TRBJ2-7; 10 bases agree with TRBD2. The TCR originated in a human donor in good health. Sequenced: PBMCs. The DNA for the CDR3 is TGTGCCAGCAGTTTAGCGGGGGGTTACGAGCAGTACTTC. This encodes CASSLAGGYEQYF.